Listed below are T cell receptor beta chains from one sample, sequenced in a study of shared clonotypes between healthy human individuals. Profiled with immunoSEQ multiplex PCR; TCRdb holds only in-frame clones, not every one. Here the sample spans about 530,000 clones, about 75% being singletons. Sequenced material: PBMCs. These receptors all stem from a woman aged 40 to 50 in good health. Some clones in this sample may be carry-over from other donors' samples. The conserved cysteine and the conserved F or W are not part of the CDR3 here.

>TRBV6-1|TRBJ1-4
ASHTGRKYEKLF
>TRBV4-1|TRBJ1-2
ASSQDQTGRNKGYT
>TRBV7-2|TRBJ2-5
ASNKGQGLLETQY
>TRBV4-2|TRBJ1-1
ASSPQGLELSNTEAF
>TRBV4-2|TRBJ2-5
ASSQDGGGKETQY
>TRBV28|TRBJ2-5
ASSYLTGRREETQY
>TRBV30|TRBJ2-6
AGRQAGANVLT
>TRBV7-2|TRBJ1-5
ASSPFVGSNQPQH
>TRBV19|TRBJ2-2
ASSTGNTGELF
>TRBV5-6|TRBJ1-2
ASSRTDPGGYT
>TRBV4-2|TRBJ1-1
AGSQVRGRETEAF
>TRBV28|TRBJ2-4
ASSPGLAGDLAKNIQY
>TRBV7-2|TRBJ2-2
ASSPGRTGELF
>TRBV18|TRBJ2-2
ASSPPRTGDTGELF
>TRBV28|TRBJ1-4
ASSLWGLDEKLF
>TRBV18|TRBJ1-1
ASSQIDTEAF
>TRBV9|TRBJ1-1
ASMQGTRLN
>TRBV5-1|TRBJ2-3
ASSLAGGDTQY
>TRBV5-3|TRBJ2-3
ARSLVRESTDTQY
>TRBV19|TRBJ1-3
ASVSDNFGRTAGNTIY
>TRBV11-2|TRBJ2-1
ASSLVASSGAKAQF
>TRBV29-1|TRBJ2-1
SVRQGSSYNEQF
>TRBV7-2|TRBJ2-7
ASSLSAYEQY
>TRBV11-3|TRBJ2-1
ASSFDGQGGEQF
>TRBV7-2|TRBJ1-3
ASSLVRSGNTIY
>TRBV28|TRBJ2-5
ASSFQQETQY
>TRBV5-1|TRBJ2-3
ASSLVAGAGDTQY
>TRBV14|TRBJ1-6
ASSQEGSPLH
>TRBV5-1|TRBJ1-3
ASSSKPRTNSGNTIY
>TRBV10-3|TRBJ2-7
AISFLPSLARVGYEQY
>TRBV7-7|TRBJ1-5
ANVTNSNQPQH
>TRBV6-5|TRBJ1-3
ASKGTGNTIY
>TRBV5-4|TRBJ2-3
ASSLNSGGTDTQY
>TRBV11-1|TRBJ2-1
ASSSSPGTRLF